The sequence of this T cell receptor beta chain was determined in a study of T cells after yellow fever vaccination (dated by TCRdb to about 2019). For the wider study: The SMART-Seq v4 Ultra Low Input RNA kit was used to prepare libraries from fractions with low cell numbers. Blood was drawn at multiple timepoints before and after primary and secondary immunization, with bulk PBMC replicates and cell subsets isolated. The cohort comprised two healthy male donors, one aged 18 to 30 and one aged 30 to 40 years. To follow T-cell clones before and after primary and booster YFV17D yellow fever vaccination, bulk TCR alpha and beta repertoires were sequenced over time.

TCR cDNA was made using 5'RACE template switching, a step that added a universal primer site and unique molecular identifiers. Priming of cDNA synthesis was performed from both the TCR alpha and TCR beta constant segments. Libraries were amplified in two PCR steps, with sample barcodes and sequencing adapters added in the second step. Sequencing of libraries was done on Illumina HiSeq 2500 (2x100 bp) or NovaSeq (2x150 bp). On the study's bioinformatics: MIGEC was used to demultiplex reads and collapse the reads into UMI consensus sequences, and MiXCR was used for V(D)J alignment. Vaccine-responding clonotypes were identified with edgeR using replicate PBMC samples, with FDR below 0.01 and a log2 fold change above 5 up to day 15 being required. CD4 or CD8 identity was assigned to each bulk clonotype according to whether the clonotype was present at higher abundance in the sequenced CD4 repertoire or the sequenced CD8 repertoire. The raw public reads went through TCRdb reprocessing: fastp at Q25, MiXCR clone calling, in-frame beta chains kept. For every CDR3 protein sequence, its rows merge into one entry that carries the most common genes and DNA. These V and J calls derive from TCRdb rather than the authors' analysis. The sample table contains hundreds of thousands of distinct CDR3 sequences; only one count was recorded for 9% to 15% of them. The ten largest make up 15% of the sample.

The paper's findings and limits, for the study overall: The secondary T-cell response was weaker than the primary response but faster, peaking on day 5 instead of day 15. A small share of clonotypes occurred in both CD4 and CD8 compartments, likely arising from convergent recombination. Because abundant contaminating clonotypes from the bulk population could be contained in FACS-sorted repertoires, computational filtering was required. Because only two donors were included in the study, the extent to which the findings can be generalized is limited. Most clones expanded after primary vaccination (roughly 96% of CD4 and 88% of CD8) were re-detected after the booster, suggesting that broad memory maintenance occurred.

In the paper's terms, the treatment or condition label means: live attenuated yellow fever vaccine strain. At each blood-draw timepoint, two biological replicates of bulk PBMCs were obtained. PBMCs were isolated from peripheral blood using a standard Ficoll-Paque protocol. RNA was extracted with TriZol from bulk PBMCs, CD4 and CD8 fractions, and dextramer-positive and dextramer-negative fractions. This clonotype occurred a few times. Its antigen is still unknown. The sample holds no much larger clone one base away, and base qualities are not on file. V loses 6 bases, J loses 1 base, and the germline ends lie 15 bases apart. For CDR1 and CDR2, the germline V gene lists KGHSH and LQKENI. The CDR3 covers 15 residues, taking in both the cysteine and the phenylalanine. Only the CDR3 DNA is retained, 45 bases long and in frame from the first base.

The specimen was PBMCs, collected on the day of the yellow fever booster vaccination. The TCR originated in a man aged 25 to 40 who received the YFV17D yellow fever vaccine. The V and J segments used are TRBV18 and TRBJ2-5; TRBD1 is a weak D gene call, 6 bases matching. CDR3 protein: CASSGKGTSQETQYF. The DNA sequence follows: TGTGCCAGCTCCGGGAAGGGGACAAGCCAAGAGACCCAGTACTTC.